One T cell receptor beta chain is described in this entry. Its antigen remains unknown. TCRdb independently ran MiXCR on the reads; one entry per CDR3 protein. The profile shows fewer than 1,000,000 distinct CDR3 sequences, about 33% of them singletons. The germline CDR1 and CDR2 sequences are LNHDA and SQIVND (reference sequence). The CDR3 consists of 12 residues. V lost 7 bases and J lost 5, with 9 bases in between. The data belong to a study of T cell repertoires in cytomegalovirus infection. At the level of the study: The authors relied on CMV epitopes, both recently identified HLA-C-restricted and well-studied HLA-B-restricted. Findings and limits, study-wide: Of the TCR beta families, the public ones yielded a cumulative frequency that identified carriers of CMV plus the relevant HLA. CMV-specific HLA-C-restricted TCR beta clonotypes dominated the ex vivo response.

The sequence derives from a human donor in good health (CMV status not recorded). Some clones in this sample may be carry-over from other donors' samples. The genes are TRBV19 and TRBJ2-1; D is unresolved. The specimen comprised cultured CD8+ T cells from PBMCs, sampled from culture after CMV antigen stimulation. The CDR3 is CASTTWDNEQFF. As DNA, the CDR3 is TGTGCCAGTACCACTTGGGACAATGAGCAGTTCTTC.